The present entry profiles one TCR beta chain with its context. Its target antigen remains unknown. Per-base qualities were not stored, and no clone one base away is much larger. Inclusive of the bounding cysteine and phenylalanine, the CDR3 is 16 residues long. The entry retains the CDR3 DNA only, 48 bases that are in frame from base 1. CDR1 and CDR2, looked up from the germline V gene, are MDHEN and SYDVKM. V is shortened by 6 bases, J by 8 bases, and the region joining them spans 23 bases. One collaborating source in Seattle enrolled patients during active infection and followed them longitudinally through the course of disease. Each collaborating institution followed its own protocols to collect whole blood in K2EDTA tubes. Collaborator samples were shipped for TCRbeta analysis as frozen whole blood, isolated PBMCs, or DNA extracted from either sample type. The sample comes from a study of blood T cell repertoires in COVID-19 (dated by TCRdb to between 2020 and 2021). About the study as a whole: The collaborator samples originated in the United States, Italy and Spain and spanned the acute and convalescent phases of COVID-19. The material from the prospective study consisted of cDNA or gDNA derived from T cells, B-cell-depleted T cells, or PBMCs. The dataset comprised deeply sampled blood TCRbeta repertoires from subjects exposed to, actively infected with, or recovered from COVID-19. A freely available public database, intended as a resource for researchers studying the immune response to SARS-CoV-2, is where the repertoires were released. The samples were drawn from two sources: the first 160 participants of the ongoing ImmuneRACE study, and 1,000 to 1,500 subjects contributed by 6 global collaborators. Nearly every sample came with metadata listing a de-identified subject ID, COVID-19 status, age in years and sex. Where available, HLA class I and class II types were obtained from metadata supplied by the sample provider rather than from assay-based typing. What the work shows at the level of the full study, not this receptor alone: Clinical and demographic metadata were provided uncurated, with the amount varying by source and participant.

The immunoSEQ Assay, a bias-controlled multiplex PCR, was used to amplify TCRbeta CDR3 regions from genomic DNA. In the original analysis: The number of nucleated cells in each sample was estimated from the amplification of reference gene primers within the assay. Sequence reads were collapsed and filtered to measure the absolute abundance of every unique TCRbeta CDR3 rearrangement. For each sample, productive Simpson clonality was calculated as the square root of Simpson's diversity index over productive rearrangements. TCRdb took over this immuneACCESS table, retaining in-frame rearrangements with V and J assigned. Such tables are incomplete; in checked studies, under half of the missing clones stem from an unresolved V gene, and the remainder is unexplained. That table furnishes V, J and clone size, whereas the DNA furnished D and trimming. The sample profile shows around 340,000 clones; less than 90% of them were found once. The ten biggest clones cover roughly 7.1% of the sample.

Material: peripheral blood. This chain is built from TRBV28 and TRBJ2-1, with a weak D call of TRBD1 (6 bases match). This receptor was identified in a woman aged 60-75 years with COVID-19, enrolled during active disease. The CDR3 region: CASSPTGIGAKDEQFF. The bases are TGTGCCAGCAGCCCGACAGGTATAGGGGCGAAGGATGAGCAGTTCTTC.